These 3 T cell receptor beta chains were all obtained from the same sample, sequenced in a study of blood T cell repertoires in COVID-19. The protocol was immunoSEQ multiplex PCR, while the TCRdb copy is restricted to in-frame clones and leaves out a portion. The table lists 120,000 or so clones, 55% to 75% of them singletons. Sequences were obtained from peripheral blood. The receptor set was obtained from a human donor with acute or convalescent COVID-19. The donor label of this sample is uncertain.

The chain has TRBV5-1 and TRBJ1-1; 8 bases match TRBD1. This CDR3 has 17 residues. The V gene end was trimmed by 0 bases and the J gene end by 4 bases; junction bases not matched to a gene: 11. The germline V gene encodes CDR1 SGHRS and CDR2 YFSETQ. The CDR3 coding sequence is TGCGCCAGCAGCTTGGGGCGCAGGGGGCTAGGGGTCACTGAAGCTTTCTTT. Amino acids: CASSLGRRGLGVTEAFF.

CDR3 nucleotide sequence: TGCGCCAGCAGCTGGTCGGACAGGTCCTATGGCTACACCTTC. It is translated as CASSWSDRSYGYTF. The rearrangement links TRBV5-1 to TRBJ1-2; 7 nucleotides line up with TRBD1. The length of the CDR3 is 14 residues. The J segment lost 4 bases and the V segment lost 3 bases, leaving 6 bases of the junction unmatched. Germline CDR1 and CDR2: SGHRS and YFSETQ.

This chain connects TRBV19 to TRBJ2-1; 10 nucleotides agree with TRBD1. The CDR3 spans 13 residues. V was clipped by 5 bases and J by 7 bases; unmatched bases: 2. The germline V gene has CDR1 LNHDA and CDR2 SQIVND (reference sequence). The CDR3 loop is CASSPGQGNEQFF. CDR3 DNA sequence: TGTGCCAGTAGTCCGGGACAGGGGAATGAGCAGTTCTTC.